This T cell receptor beta chain is from a study of CD8 T cells in ankylosing spondylitis. The CDR3 has 17 residues. Germline-derived CDR1 and CDR2 are MGHRA and YSYEKL. Germline trimming cut 3 bases from V and 4 bases from J; bases unmatched to any gene: 10. This clonotype was seen repeatedly, ten times or more. TCRdb re-called the 5' RACE reads through MiXCR, storing one row per CDR3 protein. The sample holds 250,000 or so distinct CDR3 sequences, roughly a quarter seen once. The sample was blood, either unsorted or a sorted T cell fraction (not recorded which). The chain has TRBV4-1 and TRBJ1-5, with 9 bases fitting TRBD1. The source of this sequence is a male donor with ankylosing spondylitis or in good health (not recorded which). CDR3 residues: CASSHPIRDRANQPQHF. The DNA of the CDR3 is TGCGCCAGCAGCCATCCCATCCGGGACAGGGCTAATCAGCCCCAGCATTTT.